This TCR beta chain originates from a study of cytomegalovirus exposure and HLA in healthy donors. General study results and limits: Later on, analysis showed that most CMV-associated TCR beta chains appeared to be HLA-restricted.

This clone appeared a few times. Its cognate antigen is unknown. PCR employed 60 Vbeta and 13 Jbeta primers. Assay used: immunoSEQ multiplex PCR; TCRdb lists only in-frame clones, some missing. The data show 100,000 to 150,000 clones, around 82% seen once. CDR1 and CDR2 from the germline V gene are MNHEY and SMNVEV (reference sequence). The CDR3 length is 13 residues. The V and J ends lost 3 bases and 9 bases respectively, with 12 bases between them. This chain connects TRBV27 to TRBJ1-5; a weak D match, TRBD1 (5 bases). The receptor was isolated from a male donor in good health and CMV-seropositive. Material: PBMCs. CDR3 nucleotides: TGTGCCAGCAGTTTTGGGGGGACGGGGCCCCAGCATTTT. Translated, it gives CASSFGGTGPQHF.